The T cell receptor (beta chain) under discussion was sequenced for a study of cytomegalovirus exposure and HLA in healthy donors. Study observations and caveats: Earlier findings revealed that most TCR beta V segments proved productive either about 90% or about 30% of the time. Cytomegalovirus-associated status was assigned to 164 TCR beta chains. Indistinguishable V segments such as TRBV6-2 and TRBV6-3 were excluded.

Unrecorded immune exposures were likely, despite nominal health at sampling. Vbeta (60) and Jbeta (13) primers were used in the PCR. Clones were read by immunoSEQ multiplex PCR, and TCRdb kept only the in-frame ones, dropping some. This table holds more than 200,000 clones, more than 60% found once. About this clone: The target antigen is unknown.

From germline, CDR1 is SGHRS and CDR2 YFSETQ. This CDR3 has 14 residues. V lost 0 bases to trimming and J lost 2 bases, with 7 bases between them. The chain is built from TRBV5-1 and TRBJ2-3; a possible D gene is TRBD1 (5 bases). The TCR comes from a man between 35 and 55 years old in good health and CMV-seronegative. The sequenced material came from PBMCs. This CDR3 reads CASSLGGPTDTQYF. The CDR3 DNA reads as TGCGCCAGCAGCTTGGGGGGCCCCACAGATACGCAGTATTTT. The full variable domain, with the rest looked up from reference TRBV5-1 and TRBJ2-3, is KAGVTQTPRYLIKTRGQQVTLSCSPISGHRSVSWYQQTPGQGLQFLFEYFSETQRNKGNFPGRFSGRQFSNSRSEMNVSTLELGDSALYLCASSLGGPTDTQYFGPGTRLTVL.